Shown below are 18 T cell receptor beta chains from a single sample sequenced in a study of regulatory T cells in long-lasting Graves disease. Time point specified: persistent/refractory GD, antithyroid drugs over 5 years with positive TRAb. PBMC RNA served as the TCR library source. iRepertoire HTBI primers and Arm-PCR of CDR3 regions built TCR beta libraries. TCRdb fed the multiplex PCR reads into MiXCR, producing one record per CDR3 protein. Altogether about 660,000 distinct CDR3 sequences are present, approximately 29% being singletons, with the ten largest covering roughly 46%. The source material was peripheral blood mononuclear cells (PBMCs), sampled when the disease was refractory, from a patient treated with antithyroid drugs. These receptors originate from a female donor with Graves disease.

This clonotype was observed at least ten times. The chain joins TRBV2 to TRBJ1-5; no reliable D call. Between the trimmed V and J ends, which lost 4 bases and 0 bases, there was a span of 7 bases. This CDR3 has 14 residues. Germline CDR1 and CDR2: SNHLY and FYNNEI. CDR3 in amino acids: CASSVGSSNQPQHF. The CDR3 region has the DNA TGTGCCAGCAGTGTGGGCAGTAGCAATCAGCCCCAGCATTTT.

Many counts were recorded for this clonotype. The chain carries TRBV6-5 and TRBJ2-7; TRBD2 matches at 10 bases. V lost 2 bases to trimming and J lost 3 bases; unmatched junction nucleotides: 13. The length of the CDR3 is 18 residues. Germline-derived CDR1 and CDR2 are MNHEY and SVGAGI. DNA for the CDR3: TGTGCCAGCAGTTACGACGTGCTAGCGGGAGTTCCTTACTACGAGCAGTACTTC. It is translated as CASSYDVLAGVPYYEQYF.

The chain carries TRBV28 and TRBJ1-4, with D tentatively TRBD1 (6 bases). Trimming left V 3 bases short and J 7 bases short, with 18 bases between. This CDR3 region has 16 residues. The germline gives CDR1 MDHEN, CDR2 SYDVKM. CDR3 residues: CASSLKRNRAGEKLFF. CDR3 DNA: TGTGCCAGCAGTTTGAAGCGGAACAGGGCGGGTGAAAAACTGTTTTTT.

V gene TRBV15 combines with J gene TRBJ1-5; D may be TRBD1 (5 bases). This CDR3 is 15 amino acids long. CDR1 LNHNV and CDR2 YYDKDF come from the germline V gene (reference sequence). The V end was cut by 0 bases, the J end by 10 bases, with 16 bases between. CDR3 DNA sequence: TGTGCCACCAGCAGAGATCTTGGGCAGGGACGACCCCAGCATTTT. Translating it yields CATSRDLGQGRPQHF.

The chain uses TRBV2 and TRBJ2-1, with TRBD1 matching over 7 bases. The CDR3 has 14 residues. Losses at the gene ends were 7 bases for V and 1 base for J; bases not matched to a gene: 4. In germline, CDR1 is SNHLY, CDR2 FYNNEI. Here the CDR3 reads CASKVDRSYNEQFF. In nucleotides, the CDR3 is TGTGCCAGCAAAGTGGACAGGTCCTACAATGAGCAGTTCTTC. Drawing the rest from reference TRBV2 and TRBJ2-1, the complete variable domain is EPEVTQTPSHQVTQMGQEVILRCVPISNHLYFYWYRQILGQKVEFLVSFYNNEISEKSEIFDDQFSVERPDGSNFTLKIRSTKLEDSAMYFCASKVDRSYNEQFFGPGTRLTVL.

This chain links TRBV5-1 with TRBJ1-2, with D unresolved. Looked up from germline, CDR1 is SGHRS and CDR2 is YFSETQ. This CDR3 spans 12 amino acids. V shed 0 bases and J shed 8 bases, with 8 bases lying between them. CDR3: CASSLVYGGYTF. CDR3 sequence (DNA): TGCGCCAGCAGCTTGGTTTACGGCGGCTACACCTTC.

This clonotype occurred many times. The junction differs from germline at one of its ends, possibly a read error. In DNA form, the CDR3 reads TGTGCCAGCAGTTTAGGGACAGGCTACGAGCAGTACTTC. Protein product: CASSLGTGYEQYF. The chain recombines TRBV5-1 with TRBJ2-7; TRBD1 aligns across 8 bases. From germline, CDR1 is SGHRS and CDR2 YFSETQ. The CDR3 covers 13 residues.

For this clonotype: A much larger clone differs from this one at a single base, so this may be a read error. The CDR3 nucleotides are TGCAGTGCTAGAGGTCAGGGGGCTTTCTTCTACGAGCAGTACTTC. It codes for CSARGQGAFFYEQYF. The rearrangement joins TRBV20-1 to TRBJ2-7, with TRBD1 matching 8 bases. J gave up 3 bases and V 1 base, and 8 bases lay outside the gene matches. CDR3 length equals 15 residues. Germline V gene sequence: CDR1 DFQATT, CDR2 SNEGSKA (reference sequence).

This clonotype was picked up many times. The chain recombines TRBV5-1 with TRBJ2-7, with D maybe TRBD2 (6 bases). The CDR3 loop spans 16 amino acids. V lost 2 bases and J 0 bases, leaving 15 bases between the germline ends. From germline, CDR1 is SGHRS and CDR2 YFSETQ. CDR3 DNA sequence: TGCGCCAGCAGCTTAAAAGGAGGGGCCGACTCCTACGAGCAGTACTTC. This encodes CASSLKGGADSYEQYF.

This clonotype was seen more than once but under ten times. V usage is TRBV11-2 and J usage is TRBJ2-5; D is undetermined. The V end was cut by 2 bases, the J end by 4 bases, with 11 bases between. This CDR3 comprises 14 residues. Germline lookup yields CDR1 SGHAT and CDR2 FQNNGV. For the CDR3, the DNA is TGTGCCAGCAGCTTAATACAGCGAGGAGAGACCCAGTACTTC. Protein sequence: CASSLIQRGETQYF.

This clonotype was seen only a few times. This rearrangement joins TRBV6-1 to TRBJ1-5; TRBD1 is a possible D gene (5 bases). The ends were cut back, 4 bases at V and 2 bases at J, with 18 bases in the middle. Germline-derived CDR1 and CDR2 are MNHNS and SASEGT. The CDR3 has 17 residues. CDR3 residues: CASSAVLGVIGNQPQHF. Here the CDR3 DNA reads TGTGCCAGCAGTGCCGTGCTAGGGGTAATAGGCAATCAGCCCCAGCATTTT.

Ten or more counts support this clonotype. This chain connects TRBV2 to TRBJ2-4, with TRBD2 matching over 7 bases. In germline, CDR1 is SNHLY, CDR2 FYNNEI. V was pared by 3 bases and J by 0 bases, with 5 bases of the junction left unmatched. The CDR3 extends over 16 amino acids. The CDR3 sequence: CASSDGGRVAKNIQYF. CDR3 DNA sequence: TGTGCCAGCAGTGACGGTGGGAGGGTAGCCAAAAACATTCAGTACTTC.

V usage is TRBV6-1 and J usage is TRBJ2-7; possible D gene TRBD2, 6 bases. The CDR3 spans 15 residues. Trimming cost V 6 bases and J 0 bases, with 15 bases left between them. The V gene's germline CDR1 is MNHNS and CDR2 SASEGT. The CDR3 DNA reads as TGTGCCAGCAGCTGGGGAGGCCGGAGCTCCTACGAGCAGTACTTC. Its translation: CASSWGGRSSYEQYF.

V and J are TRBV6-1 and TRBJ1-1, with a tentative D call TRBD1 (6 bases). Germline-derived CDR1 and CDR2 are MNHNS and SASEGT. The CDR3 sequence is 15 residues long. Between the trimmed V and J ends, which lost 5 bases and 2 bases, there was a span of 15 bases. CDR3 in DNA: TGTGCCAGCAGTCCTCTAGGGACACCCAACACTGAAGCTTTCTTT. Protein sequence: CASSPLGTPNTEAFF.

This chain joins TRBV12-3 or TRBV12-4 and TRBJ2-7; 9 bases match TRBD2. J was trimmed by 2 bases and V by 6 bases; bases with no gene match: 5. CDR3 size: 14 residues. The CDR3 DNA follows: TGTGCCAGCAGAAGTAGCGGGAGCCCCTACGAGCAGTACTTC. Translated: CASRSSGSPYEQYF.

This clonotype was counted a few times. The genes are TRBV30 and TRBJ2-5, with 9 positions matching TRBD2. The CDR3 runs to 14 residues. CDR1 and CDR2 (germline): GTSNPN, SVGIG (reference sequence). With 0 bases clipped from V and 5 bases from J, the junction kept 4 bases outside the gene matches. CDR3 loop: CAWSVSLAGETQYF. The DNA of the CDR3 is TGTGCCTGGAGTGTATCTCTAGCGGGGGAGACCCAGTACTTC.

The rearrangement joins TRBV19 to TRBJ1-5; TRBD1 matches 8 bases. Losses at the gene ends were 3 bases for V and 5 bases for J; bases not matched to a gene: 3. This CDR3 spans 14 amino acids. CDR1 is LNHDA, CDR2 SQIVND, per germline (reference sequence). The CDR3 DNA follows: TGTGCCAGTAGTATCCCAGGGGGCGATCAGCCCCAGCATTTT. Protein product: CASSIPGGDQPQHF.

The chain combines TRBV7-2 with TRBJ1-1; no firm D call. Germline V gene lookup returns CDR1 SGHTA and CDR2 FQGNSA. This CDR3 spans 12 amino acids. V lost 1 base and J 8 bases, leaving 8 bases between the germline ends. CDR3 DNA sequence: TGTGCCAGCAGCTTAGTGACGGGGGAAGCTTTCTTT. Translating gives CASSLVTGEAFF.